This T cell receptor beta chain was sequenced in a study of T cell changes during pregnancy in multiple sclerosis. Method: immunoSEQ multiplex PCR; TCRdb's copy keeps in-frame clones and lacks some. This table has roughly 54,000 clones, about 90% appearing once. This CDR3 region has 16 residues. Germline-derived CDR1 and CDR2 are SGHRS and YFSETQ. Trimming removed 0 bases at V and 0 bases at J, with 7 bases between. The sequence was collected from a female donor with multiple sclerosis, enrolled in a pregnancy study. The chain uses TRBV5-1 and TRBJ1-6, with D unclear. This sample comprised CD4+ T cells from peripheral blood mononuclear cells, obtained after pregnancy. CDR3 bases: TGCGCCAGCAGCTTGGATTCGGGCTCCTATAATTCACCCCTCCACTTT. Translating it yields CASSLDSGSYNSPLHF.